Listed below are T cell receptor beta chains from one sample, sequenced in a study of T cells after yellow fever vaccination. MiXCR, run by TCRdb on the 5' RACE reads, gives a single entry per CDR3 protein. The table has fewer than 400,000 distinct CDR3 sequences, about 11% seen once. Sequencing was performed on CD4+ T cells sorted from PBMCs, taken 45 days after the yellow fever booster vaccination. All receptors derive from a man between 18 and 35 years old who received the YFV17D yellow fever vaccine. Both conserved end residues are part of each CDR3. D genes are given only for firm matches. Not every row has a clone size; where given, it reads once, few, many or a size class.

>TRBV29-1|TRBJ2-1|many|TRBD2
CSVGGGGSYNEQFF
TGCAGCGTTGGAGGCGGGGGCTCCTACAATGAGCAGTTCTTC
>TRBV5-1|TRBJ2-5|many|-
CASSRGTAQETQYF
TGCGCCAGCAGCCGGGGGACAGCGCAAGAGACCCAGTACTTC
>TRBV6-2/TRBV6-3|TRBJ1-2|few|-
CASSKAVLNYGYTF
TGTGCCAGCAGCAAGGCAGTCCTAAACTATGGCTACACCTTC
>TRBV19|TRBJ2-3|many|-
CASSSDRRRDTQYF
TGTGCCAGTAGTTCAGACAGGCGGAGGGATACGCAGTATTTT
>TRBV5-6|TRBJ1-6|-|-
CASSPVDRTLHF
TGTGCCAGCAGCCCAGTCGATAGGACCCTCCACTTT
>TRBV7-2|TRBJ1-1|-|-
CASSPRRGEAFF
TGTGCCAGCAGCCCACGGAGGGGGGAAGCTTTCTTT
>TRBV11-2|TRBJ2-2|few|-
CASSFWGGSVRELFF
TGTGCCAGCAGCTTTTGGGGGGGCTCCGTAAGGGAGCTGTTTTTT
>TRBV7-9|TRBJ1-2|few|-
CASSSPQGSYTF
TGTGCCAGCAGCTCACCACAGGGAAGCTACACCTTC
>TRBV5-6|TRBJ2-7|-|-
CASSFSLGTGNYEQYF
TGTGCCAGCAGCTTTTCACTCGGAACAGGGAACTACGAGCAGTACTTC
>TRBV7-9|TRBJ2-5|many|-
CASTPHGETQYF
TGTGCCAGCACCCCCCATGGCGAGACCCAGTACTTC
>TRBV11-2|TRBJ2-7|few|TRBD2
CASSLGGGAYEQYF
TGTGCCAGCAGCTTAGGCGGGGGGGCTTACGAGCAGTACTTC
>TRBV6-2/TRBV6-3|TRBJ1-2|few|TRBD1
CASSYPPSLEQGSYTF
TGTGCCAGCAGTTACCCACCTTCTCTTGAACAGGGGAGCTACACCTTC
>TRBV4-3|TRBJ2-5|few|-
CASRRAGRQETQYF
TGCGCCAGCAGGCGGGCGGGTAGACAAGAGACCCAGTACTTC
>TRBV5-1|TRBJ1-5|-|TRBD1
CASSTTGSDGPQHF
TGCGCCAGCAGTACGACAGGGTCGGATGGGCCCCAGCATTTT
>TRBV5-1|TRBJ2-4|few|-
CASSLNRAEGDIQYF
TGCGCCAGCAGCTTGAACAGGGCGGAGGGGGACATTCAGTACTTC
>TRBV14|TRBJ2-1|many|TRBD2
CASSQDTRLAYEQFF
TGTGCCAGCAGCCAAGATACGAGACTAGCGTATGAGCAGTTCTTC
>TRBV3-1|TRBJ2-7|-|-
CASRDTASYEQYF
TGTGCCAGCAGGGACACCGCATCCTACGAGCAGTACTTC
>TRBV7-8|TRBJ2-2|-|TRBD2
CASSRSAGGVTTGELFF
TGTGCCAGCAGCCGCAGCGCGGGGGGTGTAACCACCGGGGAGCTGTTTTTT
>TRBV5-1|TRBJ1-2|-|TRBD1
CASSLGGPRDRNYGYTF
TGCGCCAGCAGCTTGGGGGGACCGCGGGACAGGAACTATGGCTACACCTTC
>TRBV7-2|TRBJ1-1|many|-
CASSLQLDDPRAFF
TGTGCCAGCAGCCTACAGCTTGACGACCCTCGTGCTTTCTTT
>TRBV29-1|TRBJ1-2|many|-
CSVGTVEYGYTF
TGCAGCGTTGGAACAGTTGAGTATGGCTACACCTTC
>TRBV12-3/TRBV12-4|TRBJ2-2|many|TRBD2
CASSLYGWEGTNTGELFF
TGTGCCAGCAGTTTATATGGCTGGGAGGGCACGAACACCGGGGAGCTGTTTTTT
>TRBV12-3/TRBV12-4|TRBJ2-3|many|TRBD1
CASSPGQTTDTQYF
TGTGCCAGCAGCCCGGGACAGACCACAGATACGCAGTATTTT
>TRBV12-3/TRBV12-4|TRBJ1-2|few|-
CASSFLGANYGYTF
TGTGCCAGCAGTTTTTTGGGGGCCAACTATGGCTACACCTTC
>TRBV7-2|TRBJ1-6|many|TRBD1
CASSLGVTGDSSPLHF
TGTGCCAGCAGCTTAGGGGTTACAGGGGACTCGTCACCCCTCCACTTT
>TRBV28|TRBJ2-6|-|-
CASTTGAGPSGANVLTF
TGTGCCAGCACCACCGGGGCAGGACCTTCTGGGGCCAACGTCCTGACTTTC
>TRBV5-1|TRBJ2-7|few|-
CASSSTGGAGRGRDEQYF
TGCGCCAGCAGCTCAACCGGGGGCGCGGGACGCGGTCGGGACGAGCAGTACTTC
>TRBV20-1|TRBJ2-2|-|TRBD2
CSARDGGLAAGELFF
TGCAGTGCTAGAGATGGAGGTCTAGCGGCGGGGGAGCTGTTTTTT
>TRBV4-2|TRBJ2-5|-|-
CASSQDLPETQYF
TGTGCCAGCAGCCAAGATCTGCCAGAGACCCAGTACTTC
>TRBV6-5|TRBJ2-1|-|-
CASSSRDSSAQNNEQFF
TGTGCCAGCAGTAGCCGGGACTCAAGTGCCCAGAACAATGAGCAGTTCTTC
>TRBV5-5|TRBJ1-6|many|-
CASSLAQGDSPLHF
TGTGCCAGCAGCTTAGCACAGGGTGATTCACCCCTCCACTTT
>TRBV18|TRBJ1-1|many|TRBD1
CASRQGEQNTEAFF
TGTGCCAGCCGACAGGGAGAACAGAACACTGAAGCTTTCTTT
>TRBV12-3/TRBV12-4|TRBJ1-5|few|TRBD1
CASSQQGWQPQHF
TGTGCCAGCAGTCAACAGGGGTGGCAGCCCCAGCATTTT
>TRBV29-1|TRBJ1-5|-|-
CSVGDGINQPQHF
TGCAGCGTGGGGGACGGAATCAATCAGCCCCAGCATTTT
>TRBV7-6|TRBJ1-4|many|TRBD1
CASSPRAGTGVEKLFF
TGTGCCAGCAGCCCTCGAGCGGGGACAGGGGTAGAAAAACTGTTTTTT
>TRBV5-1|TRBJ1-1|-|-
CASSRTGHLNTEAFF
TGCGCCAGCAGCCGCACGGGACACCTGAACACTGAAGCTTTCTTT
>TRBV5-1|TRBJ1-1|few|-
CASSPSLFDGNTEAFF
TGCGCCAGCAGCCCCTCTCTCTTTGACGGGAACACTGAAGCTTTCTTT
>TRBV29-1|TRBJ2-1|few|-
CSVEADNNEQFF
TGCAGCGTTGAGGCAGATAACAATGAGCAGTTCTTC